The following is a TCR beta chain sequence with its context. Its specificity is not known. This record comes from a study of Ad26.COV2.S vaccination and SARS-CoV-2 variants. At the level of the study: Donor allocation was to the COV1001 Ad26.COV2.S trial arm. Findings and limits, study-wide: It was found that vaccine and placebo recipients had similar non-spike TCR breadth. The authors reported substantial breadth in spike-specific CD8+ and CD4+ T cell responses after vaccination.

Indicated treatment: around 19 received Ad26.COV2.S at low or high dose, single or two shots; 5 received placebo; per-sample allocation not given. Samples analyzed were those drawn on day 63 after the first vaccine or placebo injection. The protocol was immunoSEQ multiplex PCR, while the TCRdb copy is restricted to in-frame clones and leaves out a portion. The sample has hundreds of thousands of clones; approximately 89% are singletons. With 6 bases clipped from V and 10 bases from J, the junction kept 7 bases outside the gene matches. The CDR3 length is 13 residues. V is TRBV12-3 or TRBV12-4 and J is TRBJ2-1; 9 bases are a match to TRBD2. This TCR was recovered from a person aged 18 to 59 who received the Ad26.COV2.S COVID-19 vaccine or a placebo. The source was peripheral blood, collected in a trial of Ad26.COV2.S vaccine versus placebo. The CDR3 DNA is TGTGCCAGCAGCCTGAGGACTAGCGACGAGCAGTTCTTC. Protein sequence: CASSLRTSDEQFF.